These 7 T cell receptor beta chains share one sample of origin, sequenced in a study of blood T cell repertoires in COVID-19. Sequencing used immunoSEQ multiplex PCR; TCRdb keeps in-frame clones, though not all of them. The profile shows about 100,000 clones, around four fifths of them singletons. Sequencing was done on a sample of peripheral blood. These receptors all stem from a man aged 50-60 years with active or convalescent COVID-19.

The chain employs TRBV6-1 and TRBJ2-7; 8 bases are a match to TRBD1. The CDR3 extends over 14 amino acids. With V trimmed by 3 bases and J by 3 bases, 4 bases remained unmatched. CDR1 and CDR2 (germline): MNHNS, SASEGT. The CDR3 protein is CASSEQGAFYEQYF. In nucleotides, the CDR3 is TGTGCCAGCAGTGAGCAGGGGGCGTTCTACGAGCAGTACTTC.

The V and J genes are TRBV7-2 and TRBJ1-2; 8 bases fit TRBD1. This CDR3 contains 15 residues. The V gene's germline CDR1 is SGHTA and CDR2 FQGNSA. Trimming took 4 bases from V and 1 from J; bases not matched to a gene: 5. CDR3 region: CASSSGDRLNYGYTF. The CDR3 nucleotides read TGTGCCAGCAGCTCGGGGGACAGGCTTAACTATGGCTACACCTTC.

DNA of the CDR3: TGTGCCAGCAGCCGCACGGGGGGCGGCTACGAGCAGTACTTC. It codes for CASSRTGGGYEQYF. The V gene is TRBV5-6, the J gene TRBJ2-7, with D tentatively TRBD2 (7 bases). CDR3 length: 14 amino acids. Germline CDR1 is SGHDT and CDR2 is YYEEEE. The V and J ends lost 4 bases and 3 bases respectively, with 14 bases between them. Filled out from reference TRBV5-6 and TRBJ2-7, the complete variable domain reads DAGVTQSPTHLIKTRGQQVTLRCSPKSGHDTVSWYQQALGQGPQFIFQYYEEEERQRGNFPDRFSGHQFPNYSSELNVNALLLGDSALYLCASSRTGGGYEQYFGPGTRLTVT.

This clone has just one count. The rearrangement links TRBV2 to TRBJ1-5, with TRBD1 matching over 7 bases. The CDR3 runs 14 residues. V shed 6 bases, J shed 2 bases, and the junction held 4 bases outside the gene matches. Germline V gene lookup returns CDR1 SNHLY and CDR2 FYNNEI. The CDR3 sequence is CASRGTARNQPQHF. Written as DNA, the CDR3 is TGTGCCAGCAGAGGGACAGCCCGCAATCAGCCCCAGCATTTT.

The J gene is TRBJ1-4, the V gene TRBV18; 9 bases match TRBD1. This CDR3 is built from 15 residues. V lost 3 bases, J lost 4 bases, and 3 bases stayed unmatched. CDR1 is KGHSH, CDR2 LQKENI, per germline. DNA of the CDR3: TGTGCCAGCTCACCGGGACAGGGTGTTAATGAAAAACTGTTTTTT. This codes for CASSPGQGVNEKLFF.

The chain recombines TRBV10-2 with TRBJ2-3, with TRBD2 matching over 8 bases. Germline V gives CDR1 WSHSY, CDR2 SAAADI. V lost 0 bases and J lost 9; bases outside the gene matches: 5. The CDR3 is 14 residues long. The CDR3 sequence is CASSESGRGETQYF. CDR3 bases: TGCGCCAGCAGTGAGTCGGGGCGGGGGGAGACGCAGTATTTT.

The CDR3 loop is CATSDSKEGSRGGYTF. Here the CDR3 DNA reads TGTGCCACCAGTGATTCCAAGGAGGGCTCGCGCGGGGGCTACACCTTC. This chain connects TRBV24-1 to TRBJ1-2; no definite D call. Germline V gene sequence: CDR1 KGHDR, CDR2 SFDVKD. This CDR3 spans 16 amino acids. Trimming cost V 2 bases and J 8 bases, with 20 bases left between them.